The present entry profiles one TCR beta chain with its context. The CDR3 loop spans 16 amino acids. J gave up 2 bases and V 3 bases, and 4 bases lay outside the gene matches. Germline V lookup: CDR1 LGHNA, CDR2 YSLEER. Sequenced by immunoSEQ multiplex PCR; TCRdb stores in-frame clones only, minus some. The sample holds about 160,000 clones; 75% to 90% are singletons and the top ten take about 2.2%. The data are from a study of cytomegalovirus exposure and HLA in healthy donors. The chain joins TRBV4-3 to TRBJ2-7; 13 bases agree with TRBD2. The sequence derives from a woman under 30 in good health and CMV-seronegative. What was sequenced was PBMCs. CDR3 region: CASSQGLAGPAYEQYF. The CDR3 nucleotides read TGCGCCAGCAGCCAGGGACTAGCGGGACCCGCCTACGAGCAGTACTTC.